Listed below are T cell receptor beta chains from one sample, sequenced in a study of shared clonotypes between healthy human individuals. The method was immunoSEQ multiplex PCR; TCRdb's version includes in-frame clones alone and lacks a portion of them. The sample has about 2.3 million clones; approximately 95% are singletons. Sequencing used naive CD4+ T cells from PBMCs. These receptors were taken from a man aged 18 to 29 in good health. Some clones in this sample may be carry-over from other donors' samples. CDR3s include the opening cysteine and the closing phenylalanine or tryptophan. Fields, in order: CDR3 DNA, CDR3 protein, J gene, clone size, D gene, V gene. A D gene is named only where the DNA matches it firmly. Size is omitted from some rows. Given values are once, few, many or a class for expanded clones.

TGCGCCAGCAGCTTGGGGTTAGGGCTTCCAATGAACACTGAAGCTTTCTTT | CASSLGLGLPMNTEAFF | TRBJ1-1 | . | . | TRBV5-1
TGTGCCAGCGGTTGGGGGGTAGCTAACTATGGCTACACCTTC | CASGWGVANYGYTF | TRBJ1-2 | . | . | TRBV28
TGTGCCAGCAGTCGAAGGGGGGCAGGCCGAATGAACACTGAAGCTTTCTTT | CASSRRGAGRMNTEAFF | TRBJ1-1 | . | . | TRBV27
TGTGCCAGCAGGAGGGACAGGAAATTCTATGGCTACACCTTC | CASRRDRKFYGYTF | TRBJ1-2 | . | TRBD1 | TRBV6-5
TGCGCCAGCCGAATCGTACTATTGGCCACTGAAGCTTTCTTT | CASRIVLLATEAFF | TRBJ1-1 | . | . | TRBV5-1
TGCGCCAGCAGCTTGCTAGTAGCGGGAGGAGAGGAGCAGTTCTTC | CASSLLVAGGEEQFF | TRBJ2-1 | . | TRBD2 | TRBV5-1
TGTGCCAGCAGTCCAGCGGGACTAGCGGCCGACACAGATACGCAGTATTTT | CASSPAGLAADTDTQYF | TRBJ2-3 | . | TRBD2 | TRBV27
TGTGCCAGCAGTTTACCCAGCGGCCTCTACGAGCAGTACTTC | CASSLPSGLYEQYF | TRBJ2-7 | . | . | TRBV28
TGTGCCAGCAGTTTATGGGGCAGGGGCGACACCGGGGAGCTGTTTTTT | CASSLWGRGDTGELFF | TRBJ2-2 | . | . | TRBV28
TGCGCCAGCAGCGGCACCCCGGGGGGGGCGAACATTCAGTACTTC | CASSGTPGGANIQYF | TRBJ2-4 | . | TRBD2 | TRBV5-1
TGTGCCAGCACCTGGGGCGCAGGGGCCTCCGAGCAGTACTTC | CASTWGAGASEQYF | TRBJ2-7 | . | . | TRBV6-5
TGTGCCAGCAGTGAACAAGGGCAGGGGAACACTGAAGCTTTCTTT | CASSEQGQGNTEAFF | TRBJ1-1 | once | . | TRBV2
TGTGCCAGCAGCCAAGATGAGGGAGAAGAGACCCAGTACTTC | CASSQDEGEETQYF | TRBJ2-5 | . | . | TRBV4-2
TGCGCCAGCAGCTTGATGCGAGTCGGGTCGGGGACAGATACGCAGTATTTT | CASSLMRVGSGTDTQYF | TRBJ2-3 | . | . | TRBV5-1
TGTGCCAGCAGCCGGTCGTTGTTCGAGGAGACCCAGTACTTC | CASSRSLFEETQYF | TRBJ2-5 | . | . | TRBV7-9
TGTGCCAGCAGCTCCGGGACAAACTATGGCTACACCTTC | CASSSGTNYGYTF | TRBJ1-2 | . | . | TRBV11-2
TGTGCCAGCAGCATACCCGGGGGTAACCAAGAGACCCAGTACTTC | CASSIPGGNQETQYF | TRBJ2-5 | . | . | TRBV7-2
TGTGCCAGCACCTCATATAGCGGCTACCTCTACGAGCAGTACTTC | CASTSYSGYLYEQYF | TRBJ2-7 | . | . | TRBV28
TGTGCCAGCAGTCAAAGCAGGGGGGGAGATACGCAGTATTTT | CASSQSRGGDTQYF | TRBJ2-3 | . | . | TRBV11-2
TGCGCCAGCGAAAGCGGTGTTTCCTACAATGAGCAGTTCTTC | CASESGVSYNEQFF | TRBJ2-1 | . | . | TRBV5-1
TGTGCCAGCTCACTTTCTAGCGGACCTTGGAATGAGCAGTTCTTC | CASSLSSGPWNEQFF | TRBJ2-1 | . | TRBD2 | TRBV18
TGTGCCAGCAGGGACAGGTACGGGACCCAGTACTTC | CASRDRYGTQYF | TRBJ2-5 | once | TRBD1 | TRBV2
TGTGCCAGCAGCCGTGTGCCTGGGAACACTGAAGCTTTCTTT | CASSRVPGNTEAFF | TRBJ1-1 | few | . | TRBV11-2
TGTGCCAGCAGTGTAGGCAGGGGACTAGCGGACACTCGCTACGAGCAGTACTTC | CASSVGRGLADTRYEQYF | TRBJ2-7 | . | TRBD2 | TRBV6-1
TGTGCCAGCAGCCCACCTACGGGACCGGGTGAGCAGTTCTTC | CASSPPTGPGEQFF | TRBJ2-1 | once | . | TRBV9
TGTGCCAGCAGTGACTCGGGGACAGATCCCTACAATGAGCAGTTCTTC | CASSDSGTDPYNEQFF | TRBJ2-1 | . | TRBD1 | TRBV6-4
TGTGCCATTCACAGGCACAACACAGATACGCAGTATTTT | CAIHRHNTDTQYF | TRBJ2-3 | . | . | TRBV28
TGTGCCAGCTCACCACCAAGCGGGATAGAAGATACGCAGTATTTT | CASSPPSGIEDTQYF | TRBJ2-3 | . | TRBD2 | TRBV18
TGCGCCAGCAGCTTGGATGTGGGGAATGAGCAGTTCTTC | CASSLDVGNEQFF | TRBJ2-1 | . | . | TRBV5-1
TGTGCCAGCAGTTACGAGGCAGATCAGCCCCAGCATTTT | CASSYEADQPQHF | TRBJ1-5 | once | . | TRBV6-5
TGTGCCAGCAGTGAAATTCGGACAGGGAGGGGTGAAAAACTGTTTTTT | CASSEIRTGRGEKLFF | TRBJ1-4 | . | TRBD1 | TRBV2
TGTGCCAGCAGCTTCAGGGAGCAAGAGACCCAGTACTTC | CASSFREQETQYF | TRBJ2-5 | . | . | TRBV9
TGCGCCAGCAGCCCACTGGGACTACCCTACAATGAGCAGTTCTTC | CASSPLGLPYNEQFF | TRBJ2-1 | . | TRBD2 | TRBV4-1
TGTGCCAGCAGTTTACCCCGGGGGACACCCCACCCGCCCCAGCATTTT | CASSLPRGTPHPPQHF | TRBJ1-5 | . | . | TRBV28
TGTGCCATCAGTGAAGGGGCCAGCTCCTACAATGAGCAGTTCTTC | CAISEGASSYNEQFF | TRBJ2-1 | . | . | TRBV10-3
TGTGCCAGCAGCTTTTCCCCGAGTGTCTCCTACAATGAGCAGTTCTTC | CASSFSPSVSYNEQFF | TRBJ2-1 | . | . | TRBV7-2
TGTGCCAGCAGTTACTTAGTCGGGCTAAATGAGCAGTTCTTC | CASSYLVGLNEQFF | TRBJ2-1 | . | . | TRBV6-6